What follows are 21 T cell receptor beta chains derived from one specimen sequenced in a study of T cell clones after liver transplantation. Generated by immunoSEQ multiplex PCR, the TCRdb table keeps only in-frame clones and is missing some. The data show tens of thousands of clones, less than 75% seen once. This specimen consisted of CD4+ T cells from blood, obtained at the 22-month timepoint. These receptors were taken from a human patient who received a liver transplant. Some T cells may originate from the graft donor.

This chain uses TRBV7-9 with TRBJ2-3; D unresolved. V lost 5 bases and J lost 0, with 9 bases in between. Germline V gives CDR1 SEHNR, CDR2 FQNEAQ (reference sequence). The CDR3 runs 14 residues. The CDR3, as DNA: TGTGCCAGCAGCGCAACCACTAGCACAGATACGCAGTATTTT. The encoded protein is CASSATTSTDTQYF.

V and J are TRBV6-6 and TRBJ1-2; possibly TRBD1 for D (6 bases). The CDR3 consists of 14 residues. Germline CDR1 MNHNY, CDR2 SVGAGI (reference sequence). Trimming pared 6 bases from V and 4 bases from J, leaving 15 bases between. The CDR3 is CASRAQGISYGYTF. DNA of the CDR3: TGTGCCAGCAGGGCCCAGGGGATAAGCTATGGCTACACCTTC.

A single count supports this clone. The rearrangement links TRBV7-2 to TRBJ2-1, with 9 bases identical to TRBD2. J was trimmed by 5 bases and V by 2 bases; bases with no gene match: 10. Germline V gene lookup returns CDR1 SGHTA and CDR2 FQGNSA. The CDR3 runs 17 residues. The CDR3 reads CASSLPGLAESHNEQFF. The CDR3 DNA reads TGTGCCAGCAGCTTACCGGGACTAGCTGAATCCCACAATGAGCAGTTCTTC.

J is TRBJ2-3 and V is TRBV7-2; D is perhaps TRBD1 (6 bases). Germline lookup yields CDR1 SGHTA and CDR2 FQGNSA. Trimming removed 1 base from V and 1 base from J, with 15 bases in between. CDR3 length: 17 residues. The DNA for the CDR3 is TGTGCCAGCAGCTTAGTAATGCGGGCAGGGGGCACAGATACGCAGTATTTT. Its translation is CASSLVMRAGGTDTQYF.

CDR3: CASIWQRGTYEAFF. CDR3 bases: TGTGCCAGCATTTGGCAGAGGGGTACCTACGAAGCTTTCTTT. The gene calls are TRBV2 and TRBJ1-1; the D gene is possibly TRBD1 (5 bases). CDR3 length: 14 residues. CDR1 SNHLY and CDR2 FYNNEI come from the germline V gene. V lost 7 bases and J 8 bases, leaving 20 bases between the germline ends.

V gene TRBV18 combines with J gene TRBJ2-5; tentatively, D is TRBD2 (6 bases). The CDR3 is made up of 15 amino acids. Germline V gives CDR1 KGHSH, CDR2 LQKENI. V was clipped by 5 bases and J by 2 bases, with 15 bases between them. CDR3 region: CASSARGLEQETQYF. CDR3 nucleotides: TGTGCCAGCTCAGCCCGGGGGTTAGAACAAGAGACCCAGTACTTC.

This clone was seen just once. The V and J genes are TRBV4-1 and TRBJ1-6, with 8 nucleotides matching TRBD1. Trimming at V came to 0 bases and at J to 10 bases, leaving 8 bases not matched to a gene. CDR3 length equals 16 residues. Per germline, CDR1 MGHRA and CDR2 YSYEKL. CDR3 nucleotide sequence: TGCGCCAGCAGCCAAGATTCTACAGGGGGTCGGTCACCCCTCCACTTT. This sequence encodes CASSQDSTGGRSPLHF.

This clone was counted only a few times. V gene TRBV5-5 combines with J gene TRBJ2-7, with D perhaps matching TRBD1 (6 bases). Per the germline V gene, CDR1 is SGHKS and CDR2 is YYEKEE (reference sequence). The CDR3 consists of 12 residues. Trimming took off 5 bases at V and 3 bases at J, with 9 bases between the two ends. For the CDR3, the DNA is TGTGCCAGCAGACAGGACAGCTACGAGCAGTACTTC. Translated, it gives CASRQDSYEQYF.

The CDR3 spells CASSAEGGNGYTF. The CDR3 nucleotides read TGTGCCAGCAGTGCGGAGGGGGGGAATGGCTACACCTTC. V is TRBV2 and J is TRBJ1-2, with D possibly being TRBD1 (6 bases). With 4 bases removed from V and 6 bases from J, the gap between germline ends came to 12 bases. Germline CDR1 is SNHLY and CDR2 is FYNNEI. This CDR3 region has 13 residues.

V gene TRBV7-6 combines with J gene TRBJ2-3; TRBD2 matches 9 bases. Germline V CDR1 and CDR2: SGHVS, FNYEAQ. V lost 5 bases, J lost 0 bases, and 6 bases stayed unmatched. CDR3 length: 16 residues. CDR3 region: CASSPAGGASTDTQYF. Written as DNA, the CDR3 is TGTGCCAGCAGCCCTGCGGGGGGGGCGAGCACAGATACGCAGTATTTT.

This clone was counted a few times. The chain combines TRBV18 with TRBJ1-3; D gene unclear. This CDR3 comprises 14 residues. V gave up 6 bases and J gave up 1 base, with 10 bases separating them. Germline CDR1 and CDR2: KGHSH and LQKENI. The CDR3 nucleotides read TGTGCCAGCTCCGGTGGAATTTCTGGAAACACCATATATTTT. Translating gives CASSGGISGNTIYF.

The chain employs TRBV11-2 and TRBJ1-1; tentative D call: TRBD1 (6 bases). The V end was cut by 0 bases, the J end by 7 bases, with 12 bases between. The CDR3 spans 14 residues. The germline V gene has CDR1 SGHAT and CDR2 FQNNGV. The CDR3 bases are TGTGCCAGCAGCTTAGATCCGGGGGCCGGTGAAGCTTTCTTT. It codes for CASSLDPGAGEAFF.

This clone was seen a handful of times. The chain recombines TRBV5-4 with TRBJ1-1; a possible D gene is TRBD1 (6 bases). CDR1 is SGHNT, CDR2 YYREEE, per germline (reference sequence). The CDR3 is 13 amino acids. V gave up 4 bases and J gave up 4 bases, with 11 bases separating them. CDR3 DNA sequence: TGTGCCAGCAGCCGACAGGCTGGCACTGAAGCTTTCTTT. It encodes CASSRQAGTEAFF.

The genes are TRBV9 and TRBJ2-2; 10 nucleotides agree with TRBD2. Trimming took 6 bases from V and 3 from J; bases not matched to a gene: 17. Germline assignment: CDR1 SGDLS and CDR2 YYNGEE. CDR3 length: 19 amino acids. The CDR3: CASTSLRGSGGSHTGELFF. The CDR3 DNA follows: TGTGCCAGCACATCACTTAGGGGTAGCGGGGGGTCCCACACCGGGGAGCTGTTTTTT.

The CDR3 is CASSLVRGGPGPQHF. CDR3 nucleotides: TGTGCCAGCAGCTTAGTGAGAGGAGGGCCCGGGCCCCAGCATTTT. This rearrangement joins TRBV7-8 to TRBJ1-5; unclear D gene. V was cut by 1 base and J by 9 bases, with 16 bases left in between. Germline V lookup: CDR1 SGHVS, CDR2 FQNEAQ. The CDR3 length is 15 residues. Combining the CDR3 with reference TRBV7-8 and TRBJ1-5 gives the whole variable domain GAGVSQSPRYKVAKRGQDVALRCDPISGHVSLFWYQQALGQGPEFLTYFQNEAQLDKSGLPSDRFFAERPEGSVSTLKIQRTQQEDSAVYLCASSLVRGGPGPQHFGDGTRLSIL.

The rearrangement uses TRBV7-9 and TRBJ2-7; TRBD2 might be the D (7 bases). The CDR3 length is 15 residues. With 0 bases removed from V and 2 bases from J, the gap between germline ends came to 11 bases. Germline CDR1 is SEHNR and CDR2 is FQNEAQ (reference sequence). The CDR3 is CASSLAWGGPYEQYF. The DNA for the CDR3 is TGTGCCAGCAGCTTAGCGTGGGGGGGGCCCTACGAGCAGTACTTC.

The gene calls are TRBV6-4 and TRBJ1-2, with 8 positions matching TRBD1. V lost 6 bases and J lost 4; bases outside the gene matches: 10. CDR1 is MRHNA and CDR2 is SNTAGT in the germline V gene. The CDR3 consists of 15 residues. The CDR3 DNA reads TGTGCCAGCAGGCGAGAGCCAGGGGGCGGCTATGGCTACACCTTC. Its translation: CASRREPGGGYGYTF.

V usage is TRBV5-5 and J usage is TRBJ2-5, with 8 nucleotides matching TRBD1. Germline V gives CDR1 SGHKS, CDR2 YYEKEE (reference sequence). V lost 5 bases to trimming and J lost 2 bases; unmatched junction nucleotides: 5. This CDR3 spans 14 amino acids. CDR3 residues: CASRGQGSQETQYF. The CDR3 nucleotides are TGTGCCAGCAGAGGACAGGGATCACAAGAGACCCAGTACTTC.

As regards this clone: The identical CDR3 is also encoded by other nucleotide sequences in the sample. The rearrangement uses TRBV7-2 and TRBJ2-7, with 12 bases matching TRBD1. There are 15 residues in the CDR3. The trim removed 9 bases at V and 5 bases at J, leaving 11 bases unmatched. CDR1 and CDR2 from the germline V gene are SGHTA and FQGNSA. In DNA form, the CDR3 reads TGTGCCAGTAGCGAGTCCGGGACAGGGGGCCACGAGCAGTACTTC. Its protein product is CASSESGTGGHEQYF. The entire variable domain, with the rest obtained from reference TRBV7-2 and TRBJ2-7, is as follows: GAGVSQSPSNKVTEKGKDVELRCDPISGHTALYWYRQSLGQGLEFLIYFQGNSAPDKSGLPSDRFSAERTGGSVSTLTIQRTQQEDSAVYLCASSESGTGGHEQYFGPGTRLTVT.

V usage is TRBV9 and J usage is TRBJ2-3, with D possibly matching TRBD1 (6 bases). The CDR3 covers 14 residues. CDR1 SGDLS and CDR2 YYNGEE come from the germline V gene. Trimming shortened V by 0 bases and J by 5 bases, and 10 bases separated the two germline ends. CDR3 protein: CASSVGRTEDTQYF. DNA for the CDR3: TGTGCCAGCAGCGTAGGGAGGACAGAAGATACGCAGTATTTT.

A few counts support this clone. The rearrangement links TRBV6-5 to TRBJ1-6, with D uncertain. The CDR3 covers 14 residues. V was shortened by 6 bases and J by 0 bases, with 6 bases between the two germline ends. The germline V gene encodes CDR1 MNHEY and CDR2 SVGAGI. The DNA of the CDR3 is TGTGCCAGCAGGGCACGCTCCTATAATTCACCCCTCCACTTT. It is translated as CASRARSYNSPLHF.